These 30 T cell receptor beta chains share one sample of origin, sequenced in a study of radiotherapy plus CTLA-4 blockade in lung cancer. Sequenced by immunoSEQ multiplex PCR; TCRdb stores in-frame clones only, minus some. The repertoire holds 85,000 to 90,000 clones, with 85% to 90% as singletons. This specimen was peripheral blood, taken from a patient treated with radiotherapy plus ipilimumab. The receptors shown here come from a human donor with non-small cell lung cancer that progressed on radiotherapy plus ipilimumab.

The gene calls are TRBV5-6 and TRBJ2-3; TRBD2 agrees at 9 bases. J gave up 0 bases and V 4 bases, and 6 bases lay outside the gene matches. The CDR3 totals 16 residues. The germline V gene encodes CDR1 SGHDT and CDR2 YYEEEE. The CDR3 reads CASSRMRGGSTDTQYF. Here the CDR3 DNA reads TGTGCCAGCAGCCGGATGCGGGGGGGAAGCACAGATACGCAGTATTTT.

CDR3 sequence: CAWSVTRGQPQHF. DNA for the CDR3: TGTGCCTGGAGTGTCACGCGGGGTCAGCCCCAGCATTTT. The V gene is TRBV30, the J gene TRBJ1-5; D is ambiguous. The CDR3 runs 13 residues. Germline loops: CDR1 GTSNPN, CDR2 SVGIG (reference sequence). Trimming pared 0 bases from V and 6 bases from J, leaving 9 bases between.

The rearrangement links TRBV7-2 to TRBJ2-5; 7 positions agree with TRBD2. CDR3 length: 17 amino acids. Germline lookup yields CDR1 SGHTA and CDR2 FQGNSA. V gave up 1 base and J gave up 0 bases; unmatched junction bases: 8. For the CDR3, the DNA is TGTGCCAGCAGCTTAGGGGGTCGGCGGGGGTACCAAGAGACCCAGTACTTC. Protein product: CASSLGGRRGYQETQYF.

This clone was seen only a few times. V usage is TRBV19 and J usage is TRBJ2-5; 7 bases align to TRBD1. The CDR3 loop spans 19 amino acids. Germline V gene sequence: CDR1 LNHDA, CDR2 SQIVND (reference sequence). V shed 4 bases and J 4 bases; nucleotides not matched to a gene: 21. CDR3 loop: CASSKLTGATDWLGETQYF. Written as DNA, the CDR3 is TGTGCCAGTAGTAAACTTACAGGGGCCACAGATTGGCTAGGAGAGACCCAGTACTTC.

A word on this clone: Lacking the conserved final phenylalanine or tryptophan, this CDR3 likely reflects a read error. Because the CDR3's place on the DNA is in doubt, the DNA is left out and the CDR3 is given as listed by TCRdb. The chain has TRBV2 and TRBJ1-6. Germline V lookup: CDR1 SNHLY, CDR2 FYNNEI. Ends included, the CDR3 has 12 residues. This chain's CDR3 is CASRNSQNPAAY.

The gene calls are TRBV9 and TRBJ2-1, with 8 bases aligning to TRBD2. The CDR3 is 14 amino acids. V was clipped by 4 bases and J by 5 bases; unmatched bases: 5. CDR1 and CDR2 (germline): SGDLS, YYNGEE. This CDR3 is CASSTSGGNNEQFF. CDR3 DNA sequence: TGTGCCAGCAGCACCAGCGGGGGAAACAATGAGCAGTTCTTC.

The rearrangement uses TRBV5-1 and TRBJ2-3, with 13 bases lining up with TRBD2. The CDR3 length is 17 residues. Germline values: CDR1 SGHRS, CDR2 YFSETQ. Trimming removed 1 base from V and 1 base from J; junction bases left unmatched: 3. The CDR3: CASSLITSGGGTDTQYF. The CDR3 nucleotides are TGCGCCAGCAGCTTGATAACTAGCGGGGGGGGCACAGATACGCAGTATTTT.

The V call is TRBV7-3, the J call TRBJ2-3, with D possibly matching TRBD1 (6 bases). With 6 bases removed from V and 2 bases from J, the gap between germline ends came to 15 bases. CDR1 and CDR2 from the germline V gene are SGHTA and FQGTGA. The CDR3 runs 15 residues. The CDR3 DNA reads TGTGCCAGCAGTCTAGTGGGACACCTCACAGATACGCAGTATTTT. It is translated as CASSLVGHLTDTQYF.

The genes are TRBV19 and TRBJ2-7, with D perhaps being TRBD1 or TRBD2 (5 bases each). Per germline, CDR1 LNHDA and CDR2 SQIVND (reference sequence). The CDR3 sequence is 14 residues long. V was pared by 6 bases and J by 2 bases, with 14 bases between. The CDR3 sequence: CASSVWGSAYEQYF. The DNA of the CDR3 is TGTGCCAGTAGCGTATGGGGGAGTGCCTACGAGCAGTACTTC.

This clone was recorded a few times. In the same sample, other DNA sequences code for this CDR3. This chain uses TRBV6-6 with TRBJ1-1; TRBD1 might be the D (5 bases). Germline CDR1 MNHNY, CDR2 SVGAGI (reference sequence). Trimming shortened V by 0 bases and J by 6 bases, and 17 bases separated the two germline ends. The CDR3 spans 16 residues. The CDR3 sequence: CASSYSWGVRGAEAFF. CDR3 nucleotides: TGTGCCAGCAGTTACTCGTGGGGGGTGCGGGGTGCTGAAGCTTTCTTT.

The rearrangement uses TRBV5-1 and TRBJ1-1; the match to TRBD1 covers 12 bases. CDR1 is SGHRS, CDR2 YFSETQ, per germline. The CDR3 has 15 residues. Losses at the gene ends were 4 bases for V and 7 bases for J; bases not matched to a gene: 8. The CDR3 DNA sequence: TGCGCCAGCAGCAACCGGGACAGGGGGCTTGTTGAAGCTTTCTTT. It encodes CASSNRDRGLVEAFF.

J is TRBJ2-4 and V is TRBV6-4; tentative D call: TRBD1 (5 bases). V was cut by 2 bases and J by 0 bases, with 20 bases left in between. This CDR3 contains 19 residues. Germline CDR1 MRHNA, CDR2 SNTAGT. The CDR3 DNA follows: TGTGCCAGCAGTGACACGACAGCAGCGCATTCAATAGCCAAAAACATTCAGTACTTC. It encodes CASSDTTAAHSIAKNIQYF.

This clone has a handful of counts. V gene TRBV30 combines with J gene TRBJ2-7; D gene unclear. Germline CDR1 reads GTSNPN; CDR2 reads SVGIG (reference sequence). Trimming removed 3 bases at V and 0 bases at J, with 3 bases between. This CDR3 is built from 11 residues. The CDR3 here is CAWRHSYEQYF. CDR3 in DNA: TGTGCCTGGAGACACTCCTACGAGCAGTACTTC.

The chain combines TRBV11-3 with TRBJ2-1; 11 bases agree with TRBD2. Trimming cost V 4 bases and J 10 bases; bases outside gene matches: 15. From germline, CDR1 is SGHNT and CDR2 YENEEA. The length of the CDR3 is 17 residues. CDR3 DNA: TGTGCCAGCAGCTCCGTTAAAAAGACTAGCGGGACTGGAGAGCAGTTCTTC. This sequence encodes CASSSVKKTSGTGEQFF.

In this sample, this clone turned up a few times. This chain uses TRBV27 with TRBJ2-3; 12 positions agree with TRBD2. V gave up 5 bases and J gave up 3 bases; unmatched junction bases: 6. The germline gives CDR1 MNHEY, CDR2 SMNVEV (reference sequence). The CDR3 covers 16 residues. CDR3 amino acids: CASSPRLAGVTDTQYF. In nucleotides, the CDR3 is TGTGCCAGCAGTCCCAGACTAGCGGGAGTAACAGATACGCAGTATTTT.

This clone was counted a few times. V usage is TRBV7-9 and J usage is TRBJ1-2, with 8 positions matching TRBD1. V dropped 1 base and J dropped 6; count of bases not matched to a gene: 7. CDR3 length equals 15 residues. CDR1 and CDR2 from the germline V gene are SEHNR and FQNEAQ (reference sequence). The CDR3 sequence is CASSLGRTGRDGYTF. The CDR3 DNA follows: TGTGCCAGCAGCTTAGGCCGGACAGGGCGGGATGGCTACACCTTC.

This clone turned up a few times. This rearrangement joins TRBV19 to TRBJ2-6, with 8 bases aligning to TRBD2. The germline V gene has CDR1 LNHDA and CDR2 SQIVND (reference sequence). Unmatched junction bases numbered 4, after V lost 5 bases and J lost 1 base. The CDR3 is made up of 16 amino acids. CDR3 bases: TGTGCCAGTAGTCCGGGCGGGAGGTCTGGGGCCAACGTCCTGACTTTC. As protein: CASSPGGRSGANVLTF.

The CDR3 region has the DNA TGTGCCAGCAGCTATCTCAATCAGCCCCAGCATTTT. As protein: CASSYLNQPQHF. The chain is built from TRBV7-2 and TRBJ1-5; D is ambiguous. V was pared by 4 bases and J by 3 bases, with 4 bases between. CDR1 is SGHTA and CDR2 is FQGNSA in the germline V gene. There are 12 residues in the CDR3.

The chain uses TRBV9 and TRBJ2-7; no reliable D call. V shed 0 bases and J shed 0 bases, with 10 bases lying between them. The CDR3 has 15 amino acids. In germline, CDR1 is SGDLS, CDR2 YYNGEE. The chain's CDR3 is CASSVGPSSSYEQYF. The CDR3 coding sequence is TGTGCCAGCAGCGTAGGTCCGAGCTCCTCCTACGAGCAGTACTTC.

This clone has a handful of counts. This chain connects TRBV19 to TRBJ2-7; D remains ambiguous. The V and J ends lost 3 bases and 5 bases respectively, with 11 bases between them. The CDR3 has 13 residues. Germline CDR1 reads LNHDA; CDR2 reads SQIVND (reference sequence). In nucleotides, the CDR3 is TGTGCCAGTAGTATCGGACGGGTCAACGAGCAGTACTTC. Translating gives CASSIGRVNEQYF.

In nucleotides, the CDR3 is TGTGCCATCAGTTCCGGGACAGGGGGTGTCTATGGCTACACCTTC. Translating gives CAISSGTGGVYGYTF. The chain has TRBV10-3 and TRBJ1-2, with 11 bases identical to TRBD1. CDR1 is ENHRY and CDR2 is SYGVKD in the germline V gene. The length of the CDR3 is 15 residues. V was clipped by 5 bases and J by 4 bases; unmatched bases: 6.

The chain recombines TRBV18 with TRBJ1-4, with D tentatively TRBD1 (5 bases). V was pared by 3 bases and J by 7 bases, with 12 bases between. Germline loops: CDR1 KGHSH, CDR2 LQKENI. The CDR3 has 14 residues. The CDR3 DNA sequence: TGTGCCAGCTCACCCTCAGGGTCTAGTGAAAAACTGTTTTTT. Translation gives CASSPSGSSEKLFF.

The V call is TRBV19, the J call TRBJ2-1; possibly TRBD1 or TRBD2 for D (6 bases each). CDR1 and CDR2 from the germline V gene are LNHDA and SQIVND (reference sequence). Trimming removed 3 bases from V and 6 bases from J, with 18 bases in between. The CDR3 is 16 amino acids. For the CDR3, the DNA is TGTGCCAGTAGTATTCTCGGGGGCAGGTATAGCAATGAGCAGTTCTTC. Protein sequence: CASSILGGRYSNEQFF.

CDR3 DNA: TGTGCCAGCAGTGAATTAGCGGGAGAGGGCGGGGAGCTGTTTTTT. Translated: CASSELAGEGGELFF. The chain has TRBV6-1 and TRBJ2-2, with TRBD2 identical over 9 bases. V shed 2 bases, J shed 7 bases, and the junction held 5 bases outside the gene matches. Germline CDR1 is MNHNS and CDR2 is SASEGT. This CDR3 is 15 amino acids long.

The chain links TRBV15 to TRBJ2-2, with D possibly being TRBD1 or TRBD2 (6 bases each). The CDR3 totals 16 residues. Germline CDR1 and CDR2: LNHNV and YYDKDF (reference sequence). Trimming stripped 5 bases from V and 1 base from J, with 14 bases between. The CDR3 here is CATSLQGLQNTGELFF. For the CDR3, the DNA is TGTGCCACCAGCTTACAGGGACTTCAGAACACCGGGGAGCTGTTTTTT.

About this clone: This sample also contains other DNA sequences that code for the same CDR3. The CDR3 sequence: CASSLEGANYGYTF. In DNA, the CDR3 is TGTGCCAGCAGCTTAGAAGGGGCTAACTATGGCTACACCTTC. The V call is TRBV7-8, the J call TRBJ1-2; D might be TRBD1 (5 bases). Trimming took 1 base from V and 0 from J, leaving 6 bases between them. This CDR3 has 14 residues. CDR1 and CDR2 from the germline V gene are SGHVS and FQNEAQ.

V is TRBV15 and J is TRBJ1-2; D is unclear. The V end lost 0 bases, the J end lost 8 bases, and 10 bases lay between the germline ends. The CDR3 loop spans 13 amino acids. CDR1 and CDR2 (germline): LNHNV, YYDKDF (reference sequence). The CDR3 region is CATSRDRVGGYTF. The CDR3 DNA sequence: TGTGCCACCAGCAGAGATAGGGTTGGGGGCTACACCTTC.

This clone was observed a handful of times. The chain has TRBV19 and TRBJ1-3; D is unclear. CDR3 size: 15 residues. Trimming took 4 bases from V and 0 from J, leaving 10 bases between them. Germline values: CDR1 LNHDA, CDR2 SQIVND (reference sequence). This chain's CDR3 is CASSTPYSSGNTIYF. The CDR3 DNA is TGTGCCAGTAGTACCCCATACAGCTCTGGAAACACCATATATTTT.

The chain employs TRBV11-2 and TRBJ2-1, with D possibly called TRBD1 or TRBD2 (5 bases each). V was clipped by 5 bases and J by 9 bases, with 20 bases between them. CDR1 and CDR2 (germline): SGHAT, FQNNGV. This CDR3 has 15 amino acids. CDR3 bases: TGTGCCAGCAGCCCCAGAACGGGGACCTGGGGTGAGCAGTTCTTC. It translates to CASSPRTGTWGEQFF.

The chain is built from TRBV7-9 and TRBJ2-3; D may match TRBD1 or TRBD2 (5 bases each). This CDR3 is built from 16 residues. Deletions cut 5 bases from V and 2 bases from J, with 17 bases between. CDR1 SEHNR and CDR2 FQNEAQ come from the germline V gene (reference sequence). CDR3 sequence (DNA): TGTGCCAGCAGCCCACCGGGAACCAGGGCCACAGATACGCAGTATTTT. Translated, it gives CASSPPGTRATDTQYF.